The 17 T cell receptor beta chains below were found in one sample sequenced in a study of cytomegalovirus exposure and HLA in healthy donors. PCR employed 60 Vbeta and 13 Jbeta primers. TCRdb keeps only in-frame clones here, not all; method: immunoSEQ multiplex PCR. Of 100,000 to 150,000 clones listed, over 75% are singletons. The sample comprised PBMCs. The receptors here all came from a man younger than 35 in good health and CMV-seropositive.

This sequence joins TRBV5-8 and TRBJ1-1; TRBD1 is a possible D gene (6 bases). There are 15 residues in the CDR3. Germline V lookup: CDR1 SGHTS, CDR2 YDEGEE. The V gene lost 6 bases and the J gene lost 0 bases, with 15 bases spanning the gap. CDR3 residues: CASNFGGRLNTEAFF. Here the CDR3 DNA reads TGTGCCAGCAACTTCGGGGGGCGGTTGAACACTGAAGCTTTCTTT.

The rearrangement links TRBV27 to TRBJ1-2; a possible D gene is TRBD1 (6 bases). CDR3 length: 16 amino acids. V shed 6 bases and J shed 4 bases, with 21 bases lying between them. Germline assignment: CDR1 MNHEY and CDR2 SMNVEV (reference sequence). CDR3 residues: CASRRQDTGGTYGYTF. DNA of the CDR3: TGTGCCAGCAGGAGACAGGACACCGGAGGCACCTATGGCTACACCTTC.

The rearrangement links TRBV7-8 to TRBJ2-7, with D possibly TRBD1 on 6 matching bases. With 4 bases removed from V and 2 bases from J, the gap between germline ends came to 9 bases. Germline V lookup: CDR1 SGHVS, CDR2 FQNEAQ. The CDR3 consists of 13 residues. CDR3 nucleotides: TGTGCCAGCAGCTCCGGACAGACCTACGAGCAGTACTTC. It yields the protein CASSSGQTYEQYF.

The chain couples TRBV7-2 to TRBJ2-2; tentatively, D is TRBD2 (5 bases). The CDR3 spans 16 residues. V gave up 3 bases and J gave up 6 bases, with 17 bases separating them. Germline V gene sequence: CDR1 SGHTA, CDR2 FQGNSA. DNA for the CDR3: TGTGCCAGCAGCTTTCGACGGTCGGCGGGTGCCGGGGAGCTGTTTTTT. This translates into CASSFRRSAGAGELFF.

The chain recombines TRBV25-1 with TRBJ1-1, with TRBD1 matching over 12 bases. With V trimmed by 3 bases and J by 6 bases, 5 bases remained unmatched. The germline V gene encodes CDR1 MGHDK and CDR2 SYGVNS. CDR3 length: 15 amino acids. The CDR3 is CASSEGGQGAAEAFF. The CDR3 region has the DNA TGTGCCAGCAGTGAGGGGGGACAGGGGGCTGCTGAAGCTTTCTTT.

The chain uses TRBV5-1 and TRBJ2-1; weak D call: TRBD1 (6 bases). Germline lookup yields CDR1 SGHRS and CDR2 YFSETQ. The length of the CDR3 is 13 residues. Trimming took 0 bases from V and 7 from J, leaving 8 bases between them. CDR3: CASSLGQENEQFF. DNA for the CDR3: TGCGCCAGCAGCTTGGGACAGGAGAATGAGCAGTTCTTC.

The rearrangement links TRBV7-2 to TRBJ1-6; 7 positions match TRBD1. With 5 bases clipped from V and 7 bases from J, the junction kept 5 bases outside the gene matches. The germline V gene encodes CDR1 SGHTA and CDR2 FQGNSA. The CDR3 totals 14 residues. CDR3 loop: CASSPGTENSPLHF. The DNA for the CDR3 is TGTGCCAGCAGCCCCGGGACAGAAAATTCACCCCTCCACTTT.

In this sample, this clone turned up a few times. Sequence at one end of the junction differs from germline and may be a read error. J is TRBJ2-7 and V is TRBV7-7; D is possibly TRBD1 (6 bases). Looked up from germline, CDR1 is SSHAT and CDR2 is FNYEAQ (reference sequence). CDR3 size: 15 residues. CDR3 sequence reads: CASSQNRQASYEQYF. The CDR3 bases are TGTGCTAGCAGCCAGAACCGACAGGCTTCCTACGAGCAGTACTTC.

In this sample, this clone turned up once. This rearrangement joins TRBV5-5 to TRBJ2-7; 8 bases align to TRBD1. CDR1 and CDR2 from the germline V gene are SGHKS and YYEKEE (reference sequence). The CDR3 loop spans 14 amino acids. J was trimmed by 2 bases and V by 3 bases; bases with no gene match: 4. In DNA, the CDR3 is TGTGCCAGCAGCTCCAGGGGGCTCACCTACGAGCAGTACTTC. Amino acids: CASSSRGLTYEQYF.

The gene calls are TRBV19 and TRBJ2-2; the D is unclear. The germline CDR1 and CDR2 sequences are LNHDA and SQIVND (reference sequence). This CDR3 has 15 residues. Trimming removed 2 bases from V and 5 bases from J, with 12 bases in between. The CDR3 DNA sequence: TGTGCCAGTAGTATATCGAGATATAAGACCGGGGAGCTGTTTTTT. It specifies CASSISRYKTGELFF.

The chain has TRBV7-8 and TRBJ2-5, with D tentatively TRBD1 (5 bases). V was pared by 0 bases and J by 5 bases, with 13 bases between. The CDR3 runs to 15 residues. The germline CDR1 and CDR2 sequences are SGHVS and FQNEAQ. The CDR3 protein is CASSLAQGGQETQYF. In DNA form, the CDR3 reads TGTGCCAGCAGCTTAGCCCAGGGTGGTCAGGAGACCCAGTACTTC.

The CDR3 DNA reads as TGTGCCAGCAGCGGAGGGACAGGGGCCAATCAGCCCCAGCATTTT. Its translation is CASSGGTGANQPQHF. J is TRBJ1-5 and V is TRBV9, with TRBD1 matching 10 bases. V shed 3 bases and J 3 bases; nucleotides not matched to a gene: 3. Germline CDR1 reads SGDLS; CDR2 reads YYNGEE. This CDR3 is 15 amino acids long.

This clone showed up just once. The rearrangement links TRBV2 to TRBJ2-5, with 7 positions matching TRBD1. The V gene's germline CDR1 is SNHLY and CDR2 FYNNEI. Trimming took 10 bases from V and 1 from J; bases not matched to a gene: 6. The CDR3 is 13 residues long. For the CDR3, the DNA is TGTGCCACTACACGGGACAGCCAAGAGACCCAGTACTTC. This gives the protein CATTRDSQETQYF.

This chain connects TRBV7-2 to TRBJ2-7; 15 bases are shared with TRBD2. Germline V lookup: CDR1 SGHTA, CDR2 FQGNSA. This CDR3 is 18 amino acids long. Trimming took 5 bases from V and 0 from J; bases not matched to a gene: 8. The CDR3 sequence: CASSRGLAGGLSSYEQYF. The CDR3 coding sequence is TGTGCCAGCAGCCGGGGACTAGCGGGAGGTCTAAGCTCCTACGAGCAGTACTTC. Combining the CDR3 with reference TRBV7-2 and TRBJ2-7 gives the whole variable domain GAGVSQSPSNKVTEKGKDVELRCDPISGHTALYWYRQSLGQGLEFLIYFQGNSAPDKSGLPSDRFSAERTGGSVSTLTIQRTQQEDSAVYLCASSRGLAGGLSSYEQYFGPGTRLTVT.

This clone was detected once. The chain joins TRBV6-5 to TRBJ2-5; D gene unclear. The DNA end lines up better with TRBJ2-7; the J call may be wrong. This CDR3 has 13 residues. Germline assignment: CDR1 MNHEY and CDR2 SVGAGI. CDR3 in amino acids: CASSYALVGEQYF. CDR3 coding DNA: TGTGCCAGCAGTTACGCCCTAGTAGGCGAGCAGTACTTC.

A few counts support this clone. The CDR3, as DNA: TGCGCCAGCAGCACGTCGTGGCAGGATGACGGGCAGTACTTC. Protein: CASSTSWQDDGQYF. The J gene is TRBJ2-7, the V gene TRBV5-1; D call uncertain. The CDR3 is made up of 14 amino acids. V lost 4 bases to trimming and J lost 9 bases, with 20 bases between them. CDR1 SGHRS and CDR2 YFSETQ come from the germline V gene.

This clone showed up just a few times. The CDR3 spells CASSQDSAGTGYEQYF. For the CDR3, the DNA is TGCGCCAGCAGCCAAGATTCCGCCGGGACAGGCTACGAGCAGTACTTC. The chain is built from TRBV4-1 and TRBJ2-7, with 8 bases fitting TRBD1. V was clipped by 0 bases and J by 3 bases; unmatched bases: 7. The CDR3 totals 16 residues. Germline-derived CDR1 and CDR2 are MGHRA and YSYEKL.